A single sample gave rise to the 29 T cell receptor beta chains below, sequenced in a study of T cell responses to AZD1222 COVID-19 vaccine. TCRdb's copy holds only in-frame clones and misses some; the assay was immunoSEQ multiplex PCR. The table has 95,000 to 150,000 clones, 70% to 90% seen once. Sequenced here: peripheral blood, sampled on day 0 of AZD1222 vaccination. The receptors shown here come from an adult in good health.

The chain combines TRBV7-6 with TRBJ2-2; D is undetermined. CDR3 length equals 15 residues. The germline V gene encodes CDR1 SGHVS and CDR2 FNYEAQ. Trimming removed 1 base from V and 3 bases from J, with 9 bases in between. The DNA for the CDR3 is TGTGCCAGCAGCTTAGGGCAGTTGGACACCGGGGAGCTGTTTTTT. Its translation is CASSLGQLDTGELFF. Combining the CDR3 with reference TRBV7-6 and TRBJ2-2 gives the whole variable domain GAGVSQSPRYKVTKRGQDVALRCDPISGHVSLYWYRQALGQGPEFLTYFNYEAQQDKSGLPNDRFSAERPEGSISTLTIQRTEQRDSAMYRCASSLGQLDTGELFFGEGSRLTVL.

J is TRBJ2-7 and V is TRBV25-1, with D hard to call. Germline values: CDR1 MGHDK, CDR2 SYGVNS. This CDR3 is 13 amino acids long. V was shortened by 5 bases and J by 4 bases, with 12 bases between the two germline ends. CDR3 loop: CASSRLELYEQYF. The CDR3 coding sequence is TGTGCCAGCAGTCGGTTGGAGCTTTACGAGCAGTACTTC.

This chain uses TRBV7-9 with TRBJ2-7; a weak D match, TRBD2 (5 bases). The V end lost 1 base, the J end lost 3 bases, and 16 bases lay between the germline ends. CDR1 SEHNR and CDR2 FQNEAQ come from the germline V gene (reference sequence). This CDR3 spans 16 amino acids. DNA of the CDR3: TGTGCCAGCAGCTTAGTTACGGGATCAACGGACTACGAGCAGTACTTC. The encoded protein is CASSLVTGSTDYEQYF.

This clone came up a few times. The DNA of the CDR3 is TGTGCCAGCAGTTTGGACAGCTATGGCTACACCTTC. The encoded protein is CASSLDSYGYTF. This sequence joins TRBV7-2 and TRBJ1-2; tentative D call: TRBD1 (6 bases). The V and J ends lost 6 bases and 4 bases respectively, with 9 bases between them. CDR3 size: 12 residues. Germline CDR1 is SGHTA and CDR2 is FQGNSA.

This chain links TRBV24-1 with TRBJ1-6; possible D gene TRBD1, 6 bases. The germline gives CDR1 KGHDR, CDR2 SFDVKD. V lost 3 bases and J lost 6, with 14 bases in between. This CDR3 is 16 amino acids long. The chain's CDR3 is CATSDLAGTRNSPLHF. DNA for the CDR3: TGTGCCACCAGTGATCTAGCCGGGACACGTAATTCACCCCTCCACTTT.

This clone was detected once. The chain combines TRBV29-1 with TRBJ2-5; D not resolved. Germline-derived CDR1 and CDR2 are SQVTM and ANQGSEA. This CDR3 is 12 amino acids long. Trimming removed 7 bases from V and 1 base from J, with 10 bases in between. This CDR3 is CSALTTQETQYF. DNA of the CDR3: TGCAGCGCCCTTACTACCCAAGAGACCCAGTACTTC.

The rearrangement links TRBV24-1 to TRBJ2-2; 8 nucleotides align to TRBD1. Germline CDR1 and CDR2: KGHDR and SFDVKD. The CDR3 runs 16 residues. V lost 4 bases and J lost 1; bases outside the gene matches: 4. CDR3 sequence: CATSDPGTGNTGELFF. For the CDR3, the DNA is TGTGCCACCAGTGACCCCGGGACAGGGAACACCGGGGAGCTGTTTTTT.

V usage is TRBV10-3 and J usage is TRBJ1-6, with 11 bases that match TRBD1. Trimming cost V 0 bases and J 9 bases; bases outside gene matches: 7. CDR3 length: 17 residues. Germline CDR1 is ENHRY and CDR2 is SYGVKD. The CDR3 DNA is TGTGCCATCAGTGAGTCGGGGGGTGGACAGGGGGCTTCACCCCTCCACTTT. This gives the protein CAISESGGGQGASPLHF.

The chain carries TRBV28 and TRBJ1-3; D call uncertain. V dropped 10 bases and J dropped 4 bases, with 14 bases sitting between them. CDR3 length: 13 residues. Germline-derived CDR1 and CDR2 are MDHEN and SYDVKM. CDR3 nucleotides: TGTGCCACCTTCCTTGGCTCGGGAAACACCATATATTTT. Protein product: CATFLGSGNTIYF.

The chain joins TRBV7-9 to TRBJ1-2; no clear D. CDR1 SEHNR and CDR2 FQNEAQ come from the germline V gene (reference sequence). V was pared by 5 bases and J by 4 bases, with 14 bases between. This CDR3 is 14 amino acids long. This chain's CDR3 is CASSPSFDGYGYTF. CDR3 bases: TGTGCCAGCAGCCCGAGTTTTGACGGCTATGGCTACACCTTC.

This clone was detected only a few times. The rearrangement links TRBV7-2 to TRBJ1-5; TRBD1 is a possible D gene (6 bases). V lost 3 bases to trimming and J lost 7 bases, with 10 bases between them. The CDR3 consists of 13 residues. The germline V gene has CDR1 SGHTA and CDR2 FQGNSA. The chain's CDR3 is CASSFWGAQPQHF. The CDR3 nucleotides are TGTGCCAGCAGCTTTTGGGGGGCACAGCCCCAGCATTTT.

J is TRBJ2-3 and V is TRBV4-1, with TRBD1 matching 9 bases. Germline lookup yields CDR1 MGHRA and CDR2 YSYEKL. The CDR3 contains 17 residues. With 4 bases clipped from V and 5 bases from J, the junction kept 13 bases outside the gene matches. CDR3 DNA: TGCGCCAGCAGCCCCTCACTGTACAGGGGGCGCAAAGATACGCAGTATTTT. Its translation is CASSPSLYRGRKDTQYF.

This chain connects TRBV7-8 to TRBJ2-1; D possibly matches TRBD1 or TRBD2 (5 bases each). The CDR3 is made up of 14 amino acids. In germline, CDR1 is SGHVS, CDR2 FQNEAQ. Trimming pared 1 base from V and 1 base from J, leaving 5 bases between. The DNA of the CDR3 is TGTGCCAGCAGCTTAGGGGGGTCCTACAATGAGCAGTTCTTC. This translates into CASSLGGSYNEQFF.

V usage is TRBV5-1 and J usage is TRBJ1-1; 7 bases fit TRBD1. From germline, CDR1 is SGHRS and CDR2 YFSETQ. The V and J ends lost 1 base and 1 base, in that order; junction bases with no gene match: 4. This CDR3 has 15 residues. CDR3 region: CASSLRTGSNTEAFF. CDR3 nucleotides: TGCGCCAGCAGCTTGCGGACAGGCTCGAACACTGAAGCTTTCTTT.

V and J are TRBV9 and TRBJ2-7; 8 bases match TRBD2. The germline V gene has CDR1 SGDLS and CDR2 YYNGEE. The CDR3 consists of 16 residues. J lost 2 bases, V lost 2 bases, and 9 bases had no gene match. The CDR3 sequence is CASSVGPGLETYEQYF. The CDR3 region has the DNA TGTGCCAGCAGCGTCGGCCCGGGACTAGAAACCTACGAGCAGTACTTC.

The J gene is TRBJ2-1, the V gene TRBV7-9; 7 nucleotides line up with TRBD2. There are 16 residues in the CDR3. After removal of 5 bases from V and 7 bases from J, the junction contained 14 bases not matched to a gene. The germline V gene has CDR1 SEHNR and CDR2 FQNEAQ (reference sequence). The CDR3 region is CASSPEGGGGSNEQFF. The CDR3 DNA reads as TGTGCCAGCAGCCCAGAGGGCGGGGGAGGATCAAATGAGCAGTTCTTC.

In DNA, the CDR3 is TGTGCCAGCAGCTCAGGTGACAGACCCTATGGCTACACCTTC. This encodes CASSSGDRPYGYTF. The rearrangement links TRBV27 to TRBJ1-2; D is possibly TRBD1 (5 bases). The V end was cut by 6 bases, the J end by 4 bases, with 15 bases between. The CDR3 is 14 residues long. CDR1 and CDR2 from the germline V gene are MNHEY and SMNVEV (reference sequence).

The V call is TRBV7-3, the J call TRBJ2-2; 10 bases are shared with TRBD2. With V trimmed by 1 base and J by 6 bases, 11 bases remained unmatched. Germline V lookup: CDR1 SGHTA, CDR2 FQGTGA. The CDR3 consists of 18 residues. In DNA, the CDR3 is TGTGCCAGCAGCTTAAGAGGCTCGCCTAGCGGGAGTTCCGGGGAGCTGTTTTTT. The encoded protein is CASSLRGSPSGSSGELFF.

This chain links TRBV4-1 with TRBJ2-5; 9 bases are a match to TRBD1. Germline assignment: CDR1 MGHRA and CDR2 YSYEKL. The CDR3 consists of 13 residues. Trimming took 4 bases from V and 4 from J; bases not matched to a gene: 1. CDR3 loop: CASSRGQGETQYF. The CDR3 DNA follows: TGCGCCAGCAGCCGGGGACAGGGAGAGACCCAGTACTTC.

The chain recombines TRBV9 with TRBJ2-7, with 9 bases fitting TRBD1. Trimming cost V 5 bases and J 5 bases; bases outside gene matches: 8. Germline V gene data show CDR1 as SGDLS and CDR2 as YYNGEE. This CDR3 has 14 amino acids. This CDR3 is CASSVRDRVHEQYF. DNA for the CDR3: TGTGCCAGCAGTGTCCGGGACAGGGTTCACGAGCAGTACTTC.

The genes are TRBV6-2 or TRBV6-3 and TRBJ1-5; 9 bases align to TRBD1. The CDR3 is 17 residues long. J gave up 7 bases and V 4 bases, and 14 bases lay outside the gene matches. CDR1 and CDR2 from the germline V gene are MNHEY and SVGEGT. The CDR3 coding sequence is TGTGCCAGCAGTTCCAGCCGATCCGGGACAGGGAACCAGCCCCAGCATTTT. Encoded protein: CASSSSRSGTGNQPQHF.

The chain uses TRBV28 and TRBJ2-1; D is perhaps TRBD2 (6 bases). CDR1 and CDR2 from the germline V gene are MDHEN and SYDVKM. The CDR3 is 18 amino acids. Trimming pared 6 bases from V and 2 bases from J, leaving 23 bases between. In DNA, the CDR3 is TGTGCCAGCAGGGGGACCGGGACTTACACCCCGCCCTACAATGAGCAGTTCTTC. Residues: CASRGTGTYTPPYNEQFF.

This chain connects TRBV21-1 to TRBJ2-1; no DNA check was done on the table's D call, TRBD2. TRBV21-1 is classified as a pseudogene. The CDR3 is 14 residues long. The CDR3 DNA reads as TGTGCCAGCAGGCATGCTCTAGCCTCGGGGGAGCAGTTCTTC. Protein product: CASRHALASGEQFF.

This chain links TRBV28 with TRBJ1-4; D not certain. V lost 3 bases and J lost 0, with 2 bases in between. Germline values: CDR1 MDHEN, CDR2 SYDVKM. This CDR3 is 13 amino acids long. The chain's CDR3 is CASSFATNEKLFF. In DNA, the CDR3 is TGTGCCAGCAGTTTTGCAACTAATGAAAAACTGTTTTTT.

A single count supports this clone. The chain links TRBV4-1 to TRBJ2-7; 10 bases are shared with TRBD2. The CDR3 length is 15 residues. The V and J ends lost 1 base and 4 bases, in that order; junction bases with no gene match: 4. Per the germline V gene, CDR1 is MGHRA and CDR2 is YSYEKL. The CDR3 here is CASSQVEREGYEQYF. The CDR3 bases are TGCGCCAGCAGCCAAGTTGAGCGGGAGGGGTACGAGCAGTACTTC.

V usage is TRBV30 and J usage is TRBJ2-7; D not resolved. This CDR3 is built from 13 residues. V was trimmed by 3 bases and J by 7 bases, leaving 16 bases between them. Germline values: CDR1 GTSNPN, CDR2 SVGIG (reference sequence). The CDR3 sequence is CAWRPRLPSEQYF. The DNA of the CDR3 is TGTGCCTGGAGGCCCCGACTCCCGAGTGAGCAGTACTTC.

The chain links TRBV4-3 to TRBJ1-2; D is unresolved. Germline lookup yields CDR1 LGHNA and CDR2 YSLEER. V was clipped by 0 bases and J by 0 bases, with 11 bases between them. This CDR3 region has 16 residues. This CDR3 is CASSQEASGSNYGYTF. CDR3 nucleotide sequence: TGCGCCAGCAGCCAAGAGGCTTCGGGTTCTAACTATGGCTACACCTTC.

This chain connects TRBV6-9 to TRBJ1-1; weak D call: TRBD1 (5 bases). V shed 11 bases and J shed 0 bases, with 10 bases lying between them. This CDR3 spans 12 amino acids. Germline V gives CDR1 MNHGY, CDR2 SVAAGI. The CDR3 loop is CAGQGLNTEAFF. CDR3 coding DNA: TGTGCCGGGCAGGGCTTGAACACTGAAGCTTTCTTT.

The rearrangement uses TRBV3-1 (or the pseudogene TRBV3-2) and TRBJ2-7; D may be TRBD1 (5 bases). With 6 bases removed from V and 5 bases from J, the gap between germline ends came to 11 bases. CDR1 LGHDT and CDR2 YNNKEL come from the germline V gene (reference sequence). The CDR3 loop spans 12 amino acids. This CDR3 reads CASSLRVNEQYF. The CDR3, as DNA: TGTGCCAGCAGTCTCAGGGTAAACGAGCAGTACTTC.